This TCR beta chain was retrieved from a study of blood T cell repertoires in COVID-19. As for the study in general: Acute and convalescent COVID-19 specimens originated in the United States, Italy and Spain. T cells, B-cell-depleted T cells, or PBMCs provided the cDNA or gDNA that served as material.

This CDR3 region has 14 residues. Germline V CDR1 and CDR2: SGHDT, YYEEEE. The V and J ends lost 1 base and 6 bases respectively, with 13 bases between them. Per the authors' pipeline: Quantification of nucleated cells was approximated via reference gene primer amplification. The protocol was immunoSEQ multiplex PCR, while the TCRdb copy is restricted to in-frame clones and leaves out a portion. The V and J calls and clone size come from that table; D and trimming were worked out from the DNA. The data contain some 130,000 clones, approximately 78% of them seen just once; the ten biggest clones take up over 9.5%.

This clonotype originated in a man in his sixties who had recovered from COVID-19. The sequencing sample was made of peripheral blood. The J gene is TRBJ1-2, the V gene TRBV5-6; D is unclear. CDR3 sequence (DNA): TGTGCCAGCAGCTTGAAGTTCGGGTTGGATGGCTACACCTTC. It specifies CASSLKFGLDGYTF. Full variable domain (outside the CDR3, taken from reference TRBV5-6 and TRBJ1-2): DAGVTQSPTHLIKTRGQQVTLRCSPKSGHDTVSWYQQALGQGPQFIFQYYEEEERQRGNFPDRFSGHQFPNYSSELNVNALLLGDSALYLCASSLKFGLDGYTFGSGTRLTVV.